The rows below give T cell receptor beta chains drawn from one sample of a study of OX40 agonist ivuxolimab in advanced cancers. Assay: immunoSEQ multiplex PCR; the TCRdb copy retains only in-frame clones and omits some. This sample carries tens of thousands of clones, roughly 89% of them seen once, and the ten largest clones take roughly an eighth. The source was CD4+ or CD8+ T cells sorted from blood, collected in a trial of the OX40 agonist ivuxolimab. These receptors came from an adult with an advanced solid tumor such as melanoma, head and neck, liver or kidney cancer. Each CDR3 is given with its conserved first and last residue. A D gene is named only where the DNA matches it firmly.

TRBJ1-5,TRBV2,.,TGTGCCAGCAGTGTATACGGAGGGGGCAATCAGCCCCAGCATTTT,CASSVYGGGNQPQHF
TRBJ1-3,TRBV10-3,.,TGTGCCATCAGTGGCCCCGGGAACTCTGGAAACACCATATATTTT,CAISGPGNSGNTIYF
TRBJ2-3,TRBV7-9,.,TGTGCCAGCTACCCACAGCGGGGTCAGGGGTACACAGATACGCAGTATTTT,CASYPQRGQGYTDTQYF
TRBJ2-7,TRBV28,TRBD1,TGTGCCAGCAGCCCGACAGGGTCCTACGAGCAGTACTTC,CASSPTGSYEQYF
TRBJ1-2,TRBV6-1,.,TGTGCCAGCAGTGAACGGGACAACTATGGCTACACCTTC,CASSERDNYGYTF
TRBJ2-1,TRBV4-2,TRBD2,TGTGCCAGCAGCCGCGACCCGGGACTAGCGGTCAATGAGCAGTTCTTC,CASSRDPGLAVNEQFF
TRBJ2-6,TRBV6-7,TRBD1,TGTGCCAGCAGTTACGGACGCGGGACAGGGGAGGGGACCTCTGGGGCCAACGTCCTGACTTTC,CASSYGRGTGEGTSGANVLTF
TRBJ1-2,TRBV5-1,.,TGCGCCAGCAGCTTGACCGACGCCTACTATGGCTACACCTTC,CASSLTDAYYGYTF
TRBJ2-7,TRBV27,.,TGTGCCAGCAGTTTATTTGCGGGGAGCTCCTACGAGCAGTACTTC,CASSLFAGSSYEQYF
TRBJ2-5,TRBV5-1,.,TGCGCCAGCAGCTCCCCTAGAGGGGAAGAGACCCAGTACTTC,CASSSPRGEETQYF
TRBJ1-6,TRBV7-9,.,TGTGCCAGCAGCCCGAATCCGGGCCTATCTAATTCACCCCTCCACTTT,CASSPNPGLSNSPLHF
TRBJ1-2,TRBV4-1,.,TGCGCCAGCAGACTCTCCCCGGTTGTCGAGGGCTATGGCTACACCTTC,CASRLSPVVEGYGYTF
TRBJ1-3,TRBV6-1,.,TGTGCCAGCACTTCAGTCTGGGGGGGTCAAAACACCATATATTTT,CASTSVWGGQNTIYF